This TCR beta chain was identified during a study of shared clonotypes between healthy human individuals (dated by TCRdb to the early 2020s). As for the study more broadly: A couple of women and a few men aged 18 to 49 years were included in the cohort. For each donor, CD4 naive and CD4 memory were each given three plates, CD8 naive was given two plates, and CD8 memory was given one plate. To estimate repertoire size and how much clonotypes are shared between individuals, the study performed deep sequencing of blood TCR repertoires from about 5 healthy adults. Libraries were prepared and TCR repertoires were sequenced by different laboratories using diverse techniques, in order to increase sequencing depth and limit assay-specific biases. Per donor, leukapheresis produced somewhere between about 0.8 and 9 billion PBMCs. The study at large found these results: Sampling was restricted to blood, and TCR repertoires in tissue are likely to differ from TCR repertoires in blood. Across several donors, about 4.5% of naive CD4, more than 3% of naive CD8, 2.3% of memory CD4, and approximately 0.4% of memory CD8 clonotypes were shared. Because the study included only a small number of donors, the genetic and exposure-history diversity represented was limited. Estimated clonotype richness was generally larger for naive than for memory subsets. Incomplete sequencing was indicated by rarefaction of sorted-subset datasets, despite the large sequencing depth. Clonotypes shared by all four sorted-subset donors showed higher generation probabilities than non-shared clonotypes. Based on pairwise subsampling, the degree of clonotype sharing among donors was expected to be affected by sequencing depth.

A word on this clone: Its antigen is not yet known. Qualities for individual bases were not recorded, and no much larger clone is one base off.

Using the deep immunoSEQ assay, multiplex PCR amplified TCR CDR3 regions from genomic DNA. Genomic DNA extracted from each cell subset was distributed evenly over all wells of several immunoSEQ 96-well plates, and each plate served as one replicate. For sorted subsets, each replicate PCR was loaded with 150 to 250 ng genomic DNA, equivalent to 30,000 or so T cell genomes. The purified libraries were quantified using a Qubit 3.0 fluorometer, sized with a Bioanalyzer 2100, and then quantified again using the KAPA Library Quantification kit. Every immunoSEQ 96-well plate was sequenced on a separate single-read 150-cycle Illumina NextSeq 550 flow cell. The published analysis was carried out like this. Because the immunoSEQ output held only junctional sequences and lacked quality scores, the filtering could not match the filtering applied to full-length reads. Sequences were annotated with PyIR, a Python wrapper for IgBLAST v1.9, and V/J genes and CDR3 were assigned using IMGT germline references. Reads were filtered out if the reads had weak V/J assignments (E-value above 1e-6), no CDR3, stop codons, out-of-frame junctions, or ambiguous translated residues. V3J clonotypes were defined as sequences sharing an identical inferred V gene, J gene, and CDR3 amino acid sequence. The percentage overlap between two repertoires was calculated by dividing the number of shared unique clonotypes by the size of the smaller repertoire. RTK rarefaction, the Chao1 estimator, and Recon v2.1 estimates of unobserved clonotypes were used to assess repertoire richness. For all TCRbeta clonotypes obtained by the gDNA method from a few donors, generation probabilities were computed with OLGA. In its TCRdb copy, this immuneACCESS table keeps in-frame sequences only and misses some clones. Where compared with another copy, unresolved V genes explain less than half of these, and the others have no known cause. V and J calls and clone size are given by that table; D and trimming were obtained from the DNA. Recorded for this sample are around 690,000 clones; around 90% of them occurred a single time. Together, the top ten hold 34% of the sample.

Healthy HIV-negative adults with no recently reported acute infections or vaccinations were included as donors. Every donor was a Caucasian adult living in Nashville, Tennessee, USA. CD8 memory samples consisted of magnetically selected CD45RO+ cells combined with CCR7-negative CD45RA+ effector memory (TemRA) cells. After blood collection by leukapheresis, PBMCs were isolated using Ficoll-Histopaque density gradient centrifugation and then cryopreserved in the vapor phase of liquid nitrogen. Analytical flow cytometry was used to check the purity and quantity of every magnetically sorted T cell population. Each sorted fraction had its genomic DNA isolated and then quantified by UV absorbance on a Nanodrop 2000c. The CDR3 spans 18 residues, from the cysteine through the phenylalanine. The entry retains the CDR3 DNA only, 54 bases that are in frame from base 1. Germline trimming: 1 base from V, 5 bases from J; junction bases outside gene matches: 16. As encoded in the germline V gene, CDR1 is SGHRS while CDR2 is YFSETQ.

The rearrangement joined TRBV5-1 to TRBJ2-3, with TRBD1 matching 7 junction bases. Source material: memory CD8+ T cells from PBMCs. Interpreted using the paper, the cell subset or site label stands for: CD45RO+ cells pooled with CCR7-negative TemRA cells. This sequence was found in a man between 18 and 35 years old in good health. Some clones in this sample may be carry-over from other donors' samples. For the CDR3, the sequence is CASSLRGTDLPGIDTQYF. The DNA reads as follows: TGCGCCAGCAGCTTGAGGGGGACAGATCTCCCCGGGATAGATACGCAGTATTTT.